Each of the 22 T cell receptor beta chains below was sequenced from the same sample in a study of shared clonotypes between healthy human individuals (dated by TCRdb to about 2020). Library preparation employed the immunoSEQ multiplex PCR assay. TCRdb holds this immuneACCESS table with in-frame rearrangements only. Some clones are missing; in checked studies, unresolved V genes explain under half, and the rest has no known cause. This sample gives 2,100,000 or so clones in total; approximately 94% of them show up just once. In total, the top ten clones hold around 0.13% of the sample. The material sequenced was naive CD4+ T cells sorted from blood. This specimen's cell subset or site label, per the study, means: CD45RA+ positively selected. The origin of the receptors is a man between 18 and 35 years old in good health.

The gene calls are TRBV9 and TRBJ1-6, with D unclear. Germline V gives CDR1 SGDLS, CDR2 YYNGEE. Deletions cut 0 bases from V and 7 bases from J, with 11 bases between. This CDR3 comprises 15 residues. CDR3 residues: CASSVGEVGNSPLHF. As DNA, the CDR3 is TGTGCCAGCAGCGTAGGTGAAGTCGGCAATTCACCCCTCCACTTT.

The sample holds one count of this clone. V usage is TRBV15 and J usage is TRBJ2-3; 12 nucleotides line up with TRBD2. The CDR3 has 19 amino acids. Germline-derived CDR1 and CDR2 are LNHNV and YYDKDF (reference sequence). Unmatched junction bases numbered 8, after V lost 0 bases and J lost 1 base. The CDR3, as DNA: TGTGCCACCAGCAGAGACCGACTAGCGGGGGCTCCGGGCACAGATACGCAGTATTTT. As protein: CATSRDRLAGAPGTDTQYF.

The CDR3 nucleotides are TGTGCCAGCTCCCGAACAGGGACCACTGAAGCTTTCTTT. Translation gives CASSRTGTTEAFF. The J gene is TRBJ1-1, the V gene TRBV18, with a weak D call TRBD1 (6 bases). The CDR3 has 13 residues. The V end lost 6 bases, the J end lost 4 bases, and 12 bases lay between the germline ends. CDR1 is KGHSH and CDR2 is LQKENI in the germline V gene.

This clone was observed a single time. The chain recombines TRBV11-1 with TRBJ2-7, with D unresolved. CDR1 and CDR2 (germline): SGHAT, FQDESV (reference sequence). Trimming took 1 base from V and 3 from J, leaving 7 bases between them. The CDR3 consists of 13 residues. Written as DNA, the CDR3 is TGTGCCAGCAGCTTAGGAGGCAGCTACGAGCAGTACTTC. It specifies CASSLGGSYEQYF.

The rearrangement links TRBV5-6 to TRBJ2-3; D ambiguous. The CDR3 has 15 residues. The V end lost 0 bases, the J end lost 2 bases, and 10 bases lay between the germline ends. Germline CDR1 and CDR2: SGHDT and YYEEEE. CDR3 sequence reads: CASSLAPGPTDTQYF. CDR3 DNA sequence: TGTGCCAGCAGCTTGGCTCCTGGCCCCACAGATACGCAGTATTTT.

The chain recombines TRBV2 with TRBJ1-1; D might be TRBD1 (6 bases). Trimming stripped 2 bases from V and 6 bases from J, with 16 bases between. The germline gives CDR1 SNHLY, CDR2 FYNNEI. The CDR3 consists of 15 residues. The CDR3 DNA follows: TGTGCCAGCAGTGAACGTCTCGGCGGGGGCTCTGAAGCTTTCTTT. Its protein product is CASSERLGGGSEAFF. Full variable domain (rest looked up from reference TRBV2 and TRBJ1-1): EPEVTQTPSHQVTQMGQEVILRCVPISNHLYFYWYRQILGQKVEFLVSFYNNEISEKSEIFDDQFSVERPDGSNFTLKIRSTKLEDSAMYFCASSERLGGGSEAFFGQGTRLTVV.

The chain has TRBV30 and TRBJ1-2; D call uncertain. Trimming shortened V by 1 base and J by 1 base, and 7 bases separated the two germline ends. CDR3 length: 13 residues. Germline V gene sequence: CDR1 GTSNPN, CDR2 SVGIG (reference sequence). The CDR3 is CAWSGMGNYGYTF. The CDR3 DNA reads TGTGCCTGGAGTGGTATGGGTAACTATGGCTACACCTTC.

A remark on this clone: The sample has other DNA sequences that encode this CDR3 too. The chain combines TRBV9 with TRBJ2-3, with 12 bases lining up with TRBD2. The CDR3 spans 16 residues. The V gene's germline CDR1 is SGDLS and CDR2 YYNGEE. The J segment lost 2 bases and the V segment lost 4 bases, leaving 5 bases of the junction unmatched. In DNA form, the CDR3 reads TGTGCCAGCAGCCCGCTAGCGGGAGGGATCACAGATACGCAGTATTTT. It yields the protein CASSPLAGGITDTQYF.

V usage is TRBV18 and J usage is TRBJ1-2; tentative D call: TRBD1 (5 bases). Trimming cost V 3 bases and J 4 bases, with 18 bases left between them. This CDR3 has 16 residues. CDR1 is KGHSH and CDR2 is LQKENI in the germline V gene. CDR3 region: CASSPGTEGSGYGYTF. CDR3 bases: TGTGCCAGCTCACCCGGGACCGAGGGCTCGGGCTATGGCTACACCTTC.

The J gene is TRBJ1-1, the V gene TRBV29-1; perhaps TRBD1 as D (6 bases). The ends were cut back, 6 bases at V and 0 bases at J, with 14 bases in the middle. CDR1 and CDR2 (germline): SQVTM, ANQGSEA. The CDR3 length is 14 residues. The CDR3 DNA reads TGCAGCGTCCGAGAGACAGGAGTGAACACTGAAGCTTTCTTT. Amino acid sequence: CSVRETGVNTEAFF.

The chain has TRBV7-2 and TRBJ2-7; 9 positions match TRBD2. CDR1 is SGHTA, CDR2 FQGNSA, per germline. V dropped 1 base and J dropped 3; count of bases not matched to a gene: 4. This CDR3 comprises 15 residues. This chain's CDR3 is CASSLVAAGGYEQYF. The CDR3 region has the DNA TGTGCCAGCAGCTTAGTTGCAGCGGGAGGCTACGAGCAGTACTTC.

This clone was detected only once. Here the CDR3 DNA reads TGTGCCAGCAGTTCCCTTTGGCATGCAGAGACCCAGTACTTC. Translated, it gives CASSSLWHAETQYF. The chain combines TRBV27 with TRBJ2-5; D remains unclear. The CDR3 spans 14 residues. V was shortened by 4 bases and J by 4 bases, with 13 bases between the two germline ends. Per germline, CDR1 MNHEY and CDR2 SMNVEV (reference sequence).

Comments on this clone: The sample has other DNA sequences that encode this CDR3 too. The chain recombines TRBV7-2 with TRBJ1-2; D not resolved. The V gene's germline CDR1 is SGHTA and CDR2 FQGNSA. This CDR3 spans 12 amino acids. Trimming pared 2 bases from V and 4 bases from J, leaving 5 bases between. CDR3 in amino acids: CASSLQGYGYTF. For the CDR3, the DNA is TGTGCCAGCAGCTTACAAGGCTATGGCTACACCTTC.

In regard to this clone: This CDR3 is also generated by other DNA sequences in the sample. The chain recombines TRBV10-2 with TRBJ2-3; D is unresolved. V was cut by 1 base and J by 6 bases, with 2 bases left in between. The CDR3 contains 11 residues. The germline V gene encodes CDR1 WSHSY and CDR2 SAAADI. This chain's CDR3 is CASSELDTQYF. The CDR3, as DNA: TGCGCCAGCAGTGAGTTGGATACGCAGTATTTT.

The CDR3 DNA reads as TGTGCCAGCAGCCAGGGGAGAGGGACTGAAGCTTTCTTT. Protein product: CASSQGRGTEAFF. The chain uses TRBV5-6 and TRBJ1-1, with D perhaps TRBD1 (6 bases). The CDR3 loop spans 13 amino acids. Germline V gives CDR1 SGHDT, CDR2 YYEEEE. The ends were cut back, 4 bases at V and 5 bases at J, with 12 bases in the middle.

This chain connects TRBV19 to TRBJ2-7; D might be TRBD1 (6 bases). V dropped 5 bases and J dropped 3 bases, with 20 bases sitting between them. Germline V gene data show CDR1 as LNHDA and CDR2 as SQIVND (reference sequence). The CDR3 runs to 16 residues. CDR3 amino acids: CASSPTYRDTVYEQYF. CDR3 sequence (DNA): TGTGCCAGTAGTCCCACTTACCGGGACACGGTCTACGAGCAGTACTTC.

The chain has TRBV7-9 and TRBJ2-3; no clear D. Trimming removed 1 base at V and 4 bases at J, with 12 bases between. Germline-derived CDR1 and CDR2 are SEHNR and FQNEAQ (reference sequence). This CDR3 comprises 15 residues. The CDR3 loop reads CASSLGFREPDTQYF. CDR3 sequence (DNA): TGTGCCAGCAGCTTAGGCTTTAGGGAACCAGATACGCAGTATTTT.

V gene TRBV5-4 combines with J gene TRBJ1-4, with TRBD1 as a possible D gene (6 bases). Looked up from germline, CDR1 is SGHNT and CDR2 is YYREEE (reference sequence). The CDR3 has 14 residues. Trimming took off 5 bases at V and 5 bases at J, with 13 bases between the two ends. The chain's CDR3 is CASSPDRYNEKLFF. The CDR3 nucleotides read TGTGCCAGCAGTCCGGACAGATACAATGAAAAACTGTTTTTT.

The CDR3 coding sequence is TGTGCCAGCAGGAGCCATGGAGGGGGAAGGTACAATGAGCAGTTCTTC. This translates into CASRSHGGGRYNEQFF. The gene calls are TRBV25-1 and TRBJ2-1; TRBD1 or TRBD2 may be the D gene (6 bases each). This CDR3 spans 16 amino acids. Trimming took off 6 bases at V and 4 bases at J, with 19 bases between the two ends. Germline CDR1 MGHDK, CDR2 SYGVNS.

This sequence joins TRBV2 and TRBJ2-1, with TRBD1 identical over 7 bases. The germline V gene encodes CDR1 SNHLY and CDR2 FYNNEI. CDR3 length equals 16 residues. V gave up 3 bases and J gave up 5 bases; unmatched junction bases: 10. Written as DNA, the CDR3 is TGTGCCAGCAGTGACTTACAGGGGAATGGAGACAATGAGCAGTTCTTC. Translation gives CASSDLQGNGDNEQFF.

This clone has just one count. J is TRBJ1-3 and V is TRBV27, with D maybe TRBD1 (5 bases). The CDR3 is 14 residues long. V was pared by 7 bases and J by 9 bases, with 19 bases between. In germline, CDR1 is MNHEY, CDR2 SMNVEV (reference sequence). CDR3 sequence reads: CASKWGDRASTIYF. In DNA form, the CDR3 reads TGTGCCAGCAAATGGGGGGACCGCGCGTCCACCATATATTTT.

The CDR3 sequence: CASSLDPTGNTIYF. In DNA, the CDR3 is TGTGCCAGCAGCTTAGACCCGACTGGAAACACCATATATTTT. The chain combines TRBV7-9 with TRBJ1-3; D remains unclear. The CDR3 has 14 residues. V lost 1 base and J 2 bases, leaving 6 bases between the germline ends. Germline CDR1 and CDR2: SEHNR and FQNEAQ (reference sequence).